This TCR beta chain came from a study of T cell responses to AZD1222 COVID-19 vaccine. Study results and caveats: Baseline seropositivity characterized only six AZD1222 recipients. Repertoires were collected only later (after the peak T cell response had occurred).

V lost 3 bases and J lost 6, with 9 bases in between. CDR1 and CDR2 (germline): MDHEN, SYDVKM. The CDR3 contains 13 residues. About this clone itself: Its specificity is unknown.

Clones were read by immunoSEQ multiplex PCR, and TCRdb kept only the in-frame ones, dropping some. The sample lists some 140,000 clones; more than 85% were seen once. The clonotype comes from an adult in good health. The genes are TRBV28 and TRBJ1-5; a possible D gene is TRBD1 (5 bases). This sample comprised peripheral blood, obtained on day 0 of AZD1222 vaccination. CDR3 sequence reads: CASSLGGAQPQHF. The CDR3 region has the DNA TGTGCCAGCAGTTTGGGGGGTGCTCAGCCCCAGCATTTT.